The next 32 T cell receptor beta chains were all read from a single sample in a study of T cell responses to AZD1222 COVID-19 vaccine. TCRdb's copy holds only in-frame clones and misses some; the assay was immunoSEQ multiplex PCR. The sample records about 110,000 clones, 90% being singletons. The specimen comprised peripheral blood, sampled 28 days after the second AZD1222 dose. Every receptor here comes from an adult who received the AZD1222 COVID-19 vaccine.

This clone was detected only a few times. The genes are TRBV6-5 and TRBJ1-1; weak D call: TRBD1 (5 bases). Germline V gene data show CDR1 as MNHEY and CDR2 as SVGAGI. V was trimmed by 6 bases and J by 10 bases, leaving 18 bases between them. CDR3 size: 13 residues. The CDR3 nucleotides read TGTGCCAGCAGGTCCGGGACTTCGTACGGAGCTTTCTTT. Encoded protein: CASRSGTSYGAFF.

In this sample, this clone turned up once. V usage is TRBV6-5 and J usage is TRBJ2-7; 8 bases line up with TRBD1. The germline gives CDR1 MNHEY, CDR2 SVGAGI. This CDR3 has 15 amino acids. V shed 2 bases and J 1 base; nucleotides not matched to a gene: 4. This CDR3 is CASSYEHRGSYEQYF. CDR3 nucleotide sequence: TGTGCCAGCAGTTACGAGCACAGGGGGTCCTACGAGCAGTACTTC.

This clone was observed a single time. The rearrangement joins TRBV28 to TRBJ1-3; tentative D call: TRBD1 (6 bases). The CDR3 has 14 amino acids. V was pared by 9 bases and J by 5 bases, with 17 bases between. Germline V gene data show CDR1 as MDHEN and CDR2 as SYDVKM. CDR3 nucleotides: TGTGCCAGTACCTACAGGGTAGCGCGAAACACCATATATTTT. It is translated as CASTYRVARNTIYF.

The CDR3 loop reads CASSMDRVTEAFF. The DNA of the CDR3 is TGTGCCAGTAGTATGGACAGGGTCACTGAAGCTTTCTTT. This chain links TRBV19 with TRBJ1-1, with 8 positions matching TRBD1. CDR1 and CDR2 from the germline V gene are LNHDA and SQIVND (reference sequence). The CDR3 has 13 residues. J gave up 4 bases and V 3 bases, and 1 base lay outside the gene matches.

This chain links TRBV19 with TRBJ2-1; tentative D call: TRBD2 (6 bases). The CDR3 extends over 11 amino acids. V was cut by 9 bases and J by 4 bases, with 7 bases left in between. From germline, CDR1 is LNHDA and CDR2 SQIVND (reference sequence). The CDR3 sequence: CASRGYNEQFF. CDR3 DNA: TGTGCCAGCCGGGGGTACAATGAGCAGTTCTTC.

V and J are TRBV6-5 and TRBJ1-4; the D gene is possibly TRBD1 (6 bases). The germline gives CDR1 MNHEY, CDR2 SVGAGI. The CDR3 runs to 15 residues. Trimming took 6 bases from V and 2 from J, leaving 13 bases between them. The CDR3 region is CASRTAQGTNEKLFF. The CDR3 region has the DNA TGTGCCAGCAGAACAGCCCAGGGGACTAATGAAAAACTGTTTTTT.

V gene TRBV11-3 combines with J gene TRBJ2-1; D may be TRBD2 (6 bases). The CDR3 has 17 amino acids. The ends were cut back, 0 bases at V and 0 bases at J, with 12 bases in the middle. Per germline, CDR1 SGHNT and CDR2 YENEEA. CDR3 in DNA: TGTGCCAGCAGCTTAGATTCGGGCGGGGTCTCCTACAATGAGCAGTTCTTC. Protein: CASSLDSGGVSYNEQFF. The variable domain in full, completed from reference TRBV11-3 and TRBJ2-1, reads EAGVVQSPRYKIIEKKQPVAFWCNPISGHNTLYWYLQNLGQGPELLIRYENEEAVDDSQLPKDRFSAERLKGVDSTLKIQPAELGDSAVYLCASSLDSGGVSYNEQFFGPGTRLTVL.

This chain uses TRBV30 with TRBJ1-1; possibly TRBD1 for D (6 bases). This CDR3 is built from 14 residues. V dropped 2 bases and J dropped 5 bases, with 15 bases sitting between them. CDR1 and CDR2 from the germline V gene are GTSNPN and SVGIG (reference sequence). CDR3 nucleotide sequence: TGTGCCTGGAGTACGAAGGGGGGAGCGACTGAAGCTTTCTTT. It specifies CAWSTKGGATEAFF.

This clone was detected once. The chain couples TRBV6-2 or TRBV6-3 to TRBJ2-5; no reliable D call. V was clipped by 5 bases and J by 1 base, with 8 bases between them. This CDR3 spans 13 amino acids. The germline V gene has CDR1 MNHEY and CDR2 SVGEGT. As DNA, the CDR3 is TGTGCCAGCAGTCCCCATGCCCAAGAGACCCAGTACTTC. This codes for CASSPHAQETQYF.

The chain is built from TRBV3-1 (or the pseudogene TRBV3-2) and TRBJ2-7, with 8 positions matching TRBD1. Trimming at V came to 1 base and at J to 4 bases, leaving 9 bases not matched to a gene. Germline CDR1 reads LGHDT; CDR2 reads YNNKEL (reference sequence). The CDR3 sequence is 16 residues long. DNA of the CDR3: TGTGCCAGCAGCCAAGCATCCGACAGGGGCCAATACGAGCAGTACTTC. Translated, it gives CASSQASDRGQYEQYF.

V is TRBV28 and J is TRBJ2-3; tentatively, D is TRBD2 (5 bases). The CDR3 runs to 14 residues. V shed 5 bases and J shed 3 bases, with 12 bases lying between them. Germline assignment: CDR1 MDHEN and CDR2 SYDVKM. The CDR3, as DNA: TGTGCCAGCAGTGATAGCGCGACGACAGATACGCAGTATTTT. It encodes CASSDSATTDTQYF.

The gene calls are TRBV2 and TRBJ1-4; possible D gene TRBD1, 5 bases. The CDR3 has 15 residues. V was clipped by 3 bases and J by 3 bases, with 11 bases between them. Germline V gene data show CDR1 as SNHLY and CDR2 as FYNNEI. The DNA for the CDR3 is TGTGCCAGCAGTGACCAGGGAATGGCTAATGAAAAACTGTTTTTT. Its protein is CASSDQGMANEKLFF.

In its sample, this clone was seen once. The rearrangement uses TRBV9 and TRBJ2-1, with D perhaps TRBD1 or TRBD2 (6 bases each). V lost 0 bases and J lost 3, with 10 bases in between. The CDR3 sequence is 15 residues long. Germline CDR1 is SGDLS and CDR2 is YYNGEE. This CDR3 reads CASSVEGGFYNEQFF. The CDR3 DNA is TGTGCCAGCAGCGTAGAGGGGGGCTTCTACAATGAGCAGTTCTTC.

The V call is TRBV5-1, the J call TRBJ2-7, with 8 bases aligning to TRBD1. The junction had 6 bases not matched to a gene; V was cut back by 1 base and J by 3 bases. This CDR3 comprises 15 residues. Germline CDR1 reads SGHRS; CDR2 reads YFSETQ. This chain's CDR3 is CASSLPDRVRYEQYF. CDR3 DNA sequence: TGCGCCAGCAGCTTGCCGGACAGGGTTCGCTACGAGCAGTACTTC.

This chain uses TRBV11-1 with TRBJ1-2; D uncertain. Looked up from germline, CDR1 is SGHAT and CDR2 is FQDESV (reference sequence). CDR3 length: 12 amino acids. V was clipped by 10 bases and J by 4 bases, with 13 bases between them. CDR3 DNA sequence: TGTGCCATCCGCTCTGTGGGCTATGGCTACACCTTC. Translating gives CAIRSVGYGYTF. The variable domain in full, with the rest retrieved from reference TRBV11-1 and TRBJ1-2, is EAEVAQSPRYKITEKSQAVAFWCDPISGHATLYWYRQILGQGPELLVQFQDESVVDDSQLPKDRFSAERLKGVDSTLKIQPAELGDSAMYLCAIRSVGYGYTFGSGTRLTVV.

This sequence joins TRBV4-1 and TRBJ2-1; no definite D call. Germline loops: CDR1 MGHRA, CDR2 YSYEKL. The CDR3 is 12 amino acids. Trimming pared 0 bases from V and 4 bases from J, leaving 1 base between. This CDR3 reads CASSQEYNEQFF. The CDR3 nucleotides read TGCGCCAGCAGCCAAGAGTACAATGAGCAGTTCTTC.

The chain uses TRBV6-4 and TRBJ2-7, with D possibly TRBD2 on 6 matching bases. CDR1 MRHNA and CDR2 SNTAGT come from the germline V gene. V lost 6 bases and J 5 bases, leaving 17 bases between the germline ends. This CDR3 region has 14 residues. The CDR3 region is CASSATGGEDEQYF. The CDR3 DNA is TGTGCCAGCAGCGCCACAGGCGGGGAGGACGAGCAGTACTTC.

This clone was seen a few times. The chain links TRBV5-6 to TRBJ1-6; D gene unclear. This CDR3 comprises 19 residues. The germline V and J ends were trimmed by 4 bases and 6 bases, with 26 bases remaining between them. Per the germline V gene, CDR1 is SGHDT and CDR2 is YYEEEE. In DNA, the CDR3 is TGTGCCAGCAGCGGAGGACTGGGGTCTCTAGTCGGAGTTAATTCACCCCTCCACTTT. It translates to CASSGGLGSLVGVNSPLHF.

The chain carries TRBV27 and TRBJ1-5; D not certain. The CDR3 runs to 14 residues. Germline V gives CDR1 MNHEY, CDR2 SMNVEV (reference sequence). Trimming stripped 1 base from V and 6 bases from J, with 10 bases between. The CDR3 is CASSLYFGRQPQHF. As DNA, the CDR3 is TGTGCCAGCAGTTTATATTTCGGGCGTCAGCCCCAGCATTTT.

The chain couples TRBV6-5 to TRBJ2-1; D may be TRBD1 or TRBD2 (6 bases each). Germline V gives CDR1 MNHEY, CDR2 SVGAGI. This CDR3 region has 15 residues. The V end was cut by 1 base, the J end by 6 bases, with 13 bases between. The CDR3 bases are TGTGCCAGCAGTTACTTGAGGGGGGCCAGCAATGAGCAGTTCTTC. This sequence encodes CASSYLRGASNEQFF.

The gene calls are TRBV9 and TRBJ2-1; perhaps D is TRBD1 or TRBD2 (5 bases each). The germline CDR1 and CDR2 sequences are SGDLS and YYNGEE. The length of the CDR3 is 15 residues. Trimming cost V 0 bases and J 9 bases, with 16 bases left between them. DNA for the CDR3: TGTGCCAGCAGCGTAGCGAAGGGGCCCGCGGGTGAGCAGTTCTTC. This encodes CASSVAKGPAGEQFF.

V gene TRBV5-1 combines with J gene TRBJ1-1; the D is unclear. CDR1 and CDR2 from the germline V gene are SGHRS and YFSETQ. The V end lost 4 bases, the J end lost 4 bases, and 17 bases lay between the germline ends. This CDR3 is built from 15 residues. The CDR3 reads CASSLGGSVGTEAFF. CDR3 DNA: TGCGCCAGCAGCCTAGGTGGTTCCGTAGGCACTGAAGCTTTCTTT.

V is TRBV5-4 and J is TRBJ1-4; 11 positions match TRBD1. The CDR3 loop spans 19 amino acids. The germline CDR1 and CDR2 sequences are SGHNT and YYREEE (reference sequence). Losses at the gene ends were 4 bases for V and 2 bases for J; bases not matched to a gene: 13. CDR3 sequence (DNA): TGTGCCAGCAGCCTCGGGACAGGGGGAAGGAGCAGGACTAATGAAAAACTGTTTTTT. Its translation is CASSLGTGGRSRTNEKLFF.

The chain recombines TRBV19 with TRBJ1-6, with TRBD1 as a possible D gene (5 bases). Germline V gene lookup returns CDR1 LNHDA and CDR2 SQIVND (reference sequence). Trimming removed 6 bases from V and 4 bases from J, with 7 bases in between. CDR3 size: 13 residues. The DNA for the CDR3 is TGTGCCAGTAGGGGGCTATATAATTCACCCCTCCACTTT. Translated: CASRGLYNSPLHF.

The rearrangement joins TRBV6-2 or TRBV6-3 to TRBJ2-4; no firm D call. Per the germline V gene, CDR1 is MNHEY and CDR2 is SVGEGT. CDR3 length equals 13 residues. Trimming left V 0 bases short and J 6 bases short, with 6 bases between. In nucleotides, the CDR3 is TGTGCCAGCAGTTACTCGAACCCAAACATTCAGTACTTC. Its translation is CASSYSNPNIQYF.

The gene calls are TRBV19 and TRBJ2-5; D might be TRBD1 or TRBD2, each matching 6 bases. The V and J ends lost 3 bases and 4 bases respectively, with 15 bases between them. The V gene's germline CDR1 is LNHDA and CDR2 SQIVND (reference sequence). CDR3 length: 15 amino acids. The CDR3, as DNA: TGTGCCAGTAGTATGGGGGGCCCGAGGCCAGAGACCCAGTACTTC. It translates to CASSMGGPRPETQYF.

The chain is built from TRBV29-1 and TRBJ2-7, with no clear D. The ends were cut back, 7 bases at V and 5 bases at J, with 18 bases in the middle. Germline V lookup: CDR1 SQVTM, CDR2 ANQGSEA. This CDR3 contains 13 residues. CDR3 sequence reads: CSGSGSGNHEQYF. CDR3 DNA sequence: TGCAGCGGTTCCGGTTCAGGCAACCACGAGCAGTACTTC.

This clone was seen a few times. This chain links TRBV5-6 with TRBJ2-7; the D gene is possibly TRBD2 (7 bases). CDR1 is SGHDT and CDR2 is YYEEEE in the germline V gene. The CDR3 runs 15 residues. V shed 4 bases and J shed 1 base, with 15 bases lying between them. Here the CDR3 reads CASSLGRGGSYEQYF. DNA of the CDR3: TGTGCCAGCAGCCTCGGAAGGGGGGGATCCTACGAGCAGTACTTC.

V gene TRBV7-9 combines with J gene TRBJ1-4; D might be TRBD1 (5 bases). Germline V gene data show CDR1 as SEHNR and CDR2 as FQNEAQ (reference sequence). The CDR3 consists of 16 residues. Trimming cost V 6 bases and J 7 bases, with 21 bases left between them. CDR3 loop: CASREKQAGEGEKLFF. The CDR3 DNA is TGTGCCAGCAGAGAGAAACAGGCTGGCGAAGGTGAAAAACTGTTTTTT. The full variable domain, rest sourced from reference TRBV7-9 and TRBJ1-4, is DTGVSQNPRHKITKRGQNVTFRCDPISEHNRLYWYRQTLGQGPEFLTYFQNEAQLEKSRLLSDRFSAERPKGSFSTLEIQRTEQGDSAMYLCASREKQAGEGEKLFFGSGTQLSVL.

The chain employs TRBV10-3 and TRBJ1-5; no clear D gene. Germline lookup yields CDR1 ENHRY and CDR2 SYGVKD. Trimming cost V 4 bases and J 4 bases, with 8 bases left between them. There are 13 residues in the CDR3. The CDR3: CAISGGPNQPQHF. The CDR3 region has the DNA TGTGCCATCAGTGGAGGCCCAAATCAGCCCCAGCATTTT.

The rearrangement links TRBV5-6 to TRBJ2-7; D unclear. The V gene lost 3 bases and the J gene lost 3 bases, with 4 bases spanning the gap. This CDR3 contains 11 residues. CDR1 and CDR2 from the germline V gene are SGHDT and YYEEEE. CDR3 DNA sequence: TGTGCCAGCAGCTCCCTCTACGAGCAGTACTTC. Its protein is CASSSLYEQYF.

The gene calls are TRBV19 and TRBJ1-2; D is undetermined. From germline, CDR1 is LNHDA and CDR2 SQIVND (reference sequence). This CDR3 region has 14 residues. V lost 3 bases and J 5 bases, leaving 13 bases between the germline ends. This CDR3 is CASSIFKREYGYTF. In DNA form, the CDR3 reads TGTGCCAGTAGTATTTTTAAGCGGGAGTATGGCTACACCTTC.